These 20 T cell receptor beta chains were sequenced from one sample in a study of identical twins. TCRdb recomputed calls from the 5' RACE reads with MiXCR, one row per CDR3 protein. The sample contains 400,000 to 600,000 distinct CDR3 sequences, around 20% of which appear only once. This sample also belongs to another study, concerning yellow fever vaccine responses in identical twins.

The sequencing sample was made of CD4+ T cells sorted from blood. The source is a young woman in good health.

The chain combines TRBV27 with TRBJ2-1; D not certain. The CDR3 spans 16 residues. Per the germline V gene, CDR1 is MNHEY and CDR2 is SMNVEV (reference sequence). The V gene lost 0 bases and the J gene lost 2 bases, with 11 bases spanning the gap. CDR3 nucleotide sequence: TGTGCCAGCAGTTTATCTTCAGGCCCAACCTACAATGAGCAGTTCTTC. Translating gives CASSLSSGPTYNEQFF.

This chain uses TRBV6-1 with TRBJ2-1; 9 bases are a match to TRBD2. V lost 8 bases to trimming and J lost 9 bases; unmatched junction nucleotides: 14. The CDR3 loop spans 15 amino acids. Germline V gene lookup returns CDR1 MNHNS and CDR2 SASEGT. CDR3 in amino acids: CASGRGGSGSREQFF. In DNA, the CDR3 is TGTGCCAGCGGCCGGGGAGGTAGCGGGAGCCGTGAGCAGTTCTTC.

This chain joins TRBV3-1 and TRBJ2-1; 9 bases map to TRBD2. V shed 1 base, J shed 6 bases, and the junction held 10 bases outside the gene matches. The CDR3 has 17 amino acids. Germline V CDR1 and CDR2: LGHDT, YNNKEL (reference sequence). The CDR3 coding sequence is TGTGCCAGCAGCCAAGCACTATCGAGCGGGAGGACCAATGAGCAGTTCTTC. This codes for CASSQALSSGRTNEQFF.

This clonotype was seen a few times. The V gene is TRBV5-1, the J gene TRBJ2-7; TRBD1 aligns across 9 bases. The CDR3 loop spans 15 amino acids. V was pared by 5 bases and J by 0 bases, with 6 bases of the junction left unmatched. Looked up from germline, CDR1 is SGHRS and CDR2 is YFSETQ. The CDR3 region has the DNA TGCGCCAGCAGTCCTGGGACAGGGTCCTCCTACGAGCAGTACGTC. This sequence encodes CASSPGTGSSYEQYV.

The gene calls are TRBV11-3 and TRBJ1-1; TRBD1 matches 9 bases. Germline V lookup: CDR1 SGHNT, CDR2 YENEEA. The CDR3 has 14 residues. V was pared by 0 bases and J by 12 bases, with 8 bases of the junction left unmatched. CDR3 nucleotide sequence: TGTGCCAGCAGCTTAGATGAGACAGGGGGTACAACTTTCTTT. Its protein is CASSLDETGGTTFF.

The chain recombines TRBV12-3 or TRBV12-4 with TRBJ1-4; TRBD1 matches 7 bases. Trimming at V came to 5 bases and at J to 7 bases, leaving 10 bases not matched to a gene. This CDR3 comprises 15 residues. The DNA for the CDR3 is TGTGCCAGCAGTGTCGAACAGGGGACGGGTGAAAAACTGTTTTTT. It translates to CASSVEQGTGEKLFF.

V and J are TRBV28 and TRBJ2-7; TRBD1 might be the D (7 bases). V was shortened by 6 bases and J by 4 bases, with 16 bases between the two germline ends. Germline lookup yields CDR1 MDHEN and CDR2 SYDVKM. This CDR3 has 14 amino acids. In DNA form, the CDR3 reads TGTGCCAGCAGGCCGCAACAGGGGAGGTACGAGCAGTACGTC. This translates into CASRPQQGRYEQYV.

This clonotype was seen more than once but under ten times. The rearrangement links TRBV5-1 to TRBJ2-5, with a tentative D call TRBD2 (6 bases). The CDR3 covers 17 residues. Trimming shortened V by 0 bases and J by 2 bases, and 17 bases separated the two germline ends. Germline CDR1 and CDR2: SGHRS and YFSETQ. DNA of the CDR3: TGCGCCAGCAGCTTGGCGGCGGGGCTAAGGGCTCAAGAGACCCAGTACTTC. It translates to CASSLAAGLRAQETQYF.

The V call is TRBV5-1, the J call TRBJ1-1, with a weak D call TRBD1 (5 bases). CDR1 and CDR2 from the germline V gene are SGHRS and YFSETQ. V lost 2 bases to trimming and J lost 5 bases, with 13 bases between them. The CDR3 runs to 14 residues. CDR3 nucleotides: TGCGCCAGCAGCTTTGGGGCCGGGTCGACTGAAGCTTTCTTT. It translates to CASSFGAGSTEAFF.

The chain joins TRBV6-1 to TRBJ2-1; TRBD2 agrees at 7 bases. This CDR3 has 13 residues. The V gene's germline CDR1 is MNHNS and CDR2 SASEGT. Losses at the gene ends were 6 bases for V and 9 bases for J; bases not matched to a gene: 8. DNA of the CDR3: TGTGCCAGCAGGACTAGCTCGCGGGTTGAGCAGTTCTTC. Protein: CASRTSSRVEQFF.

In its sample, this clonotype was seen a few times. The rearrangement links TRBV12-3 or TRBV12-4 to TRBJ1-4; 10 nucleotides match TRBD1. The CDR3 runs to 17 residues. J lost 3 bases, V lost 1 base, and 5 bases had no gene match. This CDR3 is CASSLGQGARANEKLFF. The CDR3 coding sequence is TGTGCCAGCAGTTTAGGACAGGGGGCGCGGGCTAATGAAAAACTGTTTTTT.

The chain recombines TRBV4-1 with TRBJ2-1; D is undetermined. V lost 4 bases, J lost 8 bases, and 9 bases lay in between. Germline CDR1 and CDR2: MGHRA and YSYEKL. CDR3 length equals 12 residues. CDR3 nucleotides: TGCGCCAGCAGCCCCCCGTTCGATGAGCAGTTCTTC. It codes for CASSPPFDEQFF.

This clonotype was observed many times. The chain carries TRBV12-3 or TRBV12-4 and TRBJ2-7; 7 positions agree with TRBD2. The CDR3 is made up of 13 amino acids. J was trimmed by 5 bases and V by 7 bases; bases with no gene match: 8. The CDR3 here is CASKFGGSHEQYF. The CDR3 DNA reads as TGTGCCAGCAAGTTTGGCGGGAGCCACGAGCAGTACTTC.

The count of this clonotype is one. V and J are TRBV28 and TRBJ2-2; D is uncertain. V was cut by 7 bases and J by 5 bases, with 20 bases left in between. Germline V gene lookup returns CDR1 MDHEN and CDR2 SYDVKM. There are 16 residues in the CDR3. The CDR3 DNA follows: TGTGCCAGCATACCCTCCCCTGGAGAAGGAACCGGGGAGCTGTTTTTT. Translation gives CASIPSPGEGTGELFF.

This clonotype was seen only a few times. This CDR3 is CSLRGDTYEQYV. The CDR3 DNA reads as TGCAGCCTCCGGGGGGATACCTACGAGCAGTACGTC. The J gene is TRBJ2-7, the V gene TRBV20-1, with 7 positions matching TRBD2. CDR1 and CDR2 (germline): DFQATT, SNEGSKA (reference sequence). The length of the CDR3 is 12 residues.

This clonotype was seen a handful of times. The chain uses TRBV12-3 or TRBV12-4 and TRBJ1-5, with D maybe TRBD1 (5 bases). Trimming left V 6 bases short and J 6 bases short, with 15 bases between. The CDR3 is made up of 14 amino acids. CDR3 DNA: TGTGCCAGCAGCGACCGAAGGGGTATTCAGCCCCAGCATTTT. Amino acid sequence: CASSDRRGIQPQHF.

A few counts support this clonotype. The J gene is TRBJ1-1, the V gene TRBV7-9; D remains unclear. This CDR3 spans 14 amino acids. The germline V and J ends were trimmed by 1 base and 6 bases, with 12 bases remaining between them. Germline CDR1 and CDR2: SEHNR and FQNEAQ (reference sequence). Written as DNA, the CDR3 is TGTGCCAGCAGCTTAGGGCAGACCCGGGCTGAAGCTTTCTTT. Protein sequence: CASSLGQTRAEAFF.

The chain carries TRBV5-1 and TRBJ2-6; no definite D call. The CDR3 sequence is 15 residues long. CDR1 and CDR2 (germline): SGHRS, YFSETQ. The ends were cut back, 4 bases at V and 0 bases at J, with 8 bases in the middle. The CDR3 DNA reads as TGCGCCAGCAGCCGCGAAAACTCTGGGGCCAACGTCCTGACTTTC. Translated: CASSRENSGANVLTF.

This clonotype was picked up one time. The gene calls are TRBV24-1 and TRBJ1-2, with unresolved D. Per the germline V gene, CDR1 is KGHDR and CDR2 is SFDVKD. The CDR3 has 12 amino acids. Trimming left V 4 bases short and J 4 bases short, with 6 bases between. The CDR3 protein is CATSEESYGYTF. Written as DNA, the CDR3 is TGTGCCACCAGTGAGGAGAGCTATGGCTACACCTTC.

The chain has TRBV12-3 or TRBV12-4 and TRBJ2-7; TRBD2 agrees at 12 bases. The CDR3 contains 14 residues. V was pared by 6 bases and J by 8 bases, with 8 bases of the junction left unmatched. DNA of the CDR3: TGTGCCAGCAGAGGGACTAGCGGGTACGGGAAGCAGTACTTC. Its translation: CASRGTSGYGKQYF.